This TCR beta chain was obtained from a study of control samples from healthy donors and cancer patients. Assay used: immunoSEQ multiplex PCR; TCRdb lists only in-frame clones, some missing. The table lists around 190,000 clones, 90% of them singletons, with roughly 1.3% in the top ten. Sample: blood. The source of this sequence is a woman between 45 and 65 years old in good health.

CDR3 loop: CASSQPAGLADYTQYF. CDR3 in DNA: TGTGCCAGCAGCCAACCCGCGGGACTAGCGGATTATACGCAGTATTTT. The V call is TRBV4-2, the J call TRBJ2-3; 11 nucleotides agree with TRBD2. V shed 2 bases, J shed 7 bases, and the junction held 8 bases outside the gene matches. Germline lookup yields CDR1 LGHNA and CDR2 YNFKEQ. The CDR3 is 16 amino acids.